Following are 15 T cell receptor beta chains from one sample sequenced in a study of Graves' ophthalmopathy and Graves' hyperthyroidism. RNA transcripts provided the template for amplifying TCR beta CDR3 regions. HTBI primers were used in a first-round RT-PCR, which preceded a second-round multiplex PCR. TCRdb re-analysed the multiplex PCR reads in MiXCR, keeping a single row per CDR3 protein. The sample lists fewer than 600,000 distinct CDR3 sequences; 13% to 15% were seen once. Sequencing was performed on blood. All receptors come from a woman in her twenties or thirties with Graves' ophthalmopathy.

The CDR3 region has the DNA TGTGCCAGCAGCTTAACCCAGAGCGGGAGCGAGCAGTACTTC. The encoded protein is CASSLTQSGSEQYF. This sequence joins TRBV7-2 and TRBJ2-7, with 8 nucleotides matching TRBD2. V shed 2 bases, J shed 6 bases, and the junction held 6 bases outside the gene matches. The germline V gene has CDR1 SGHTA and CDR2 FQGNSA. The CDR3 is 14 residues long.

This clonotype was seen ten or more times. V and J are TRBV12-5 and TRBJ2-5; 9 nucleotides align to TRBD1. Germline trimming cut 7 bases from V and 5 bases from J; bases unmatched to any gene: 5. The CDR3 has 13 amino acids. Germline loops: CDR1 LGHNT, CDR2 FRNRAP. The CDR3: CASATGGLETQYF. The CDR3 bases are TGTGCTAGTGCTACAGGGGGCCTGGAGACCCAGTACTTC.

The rearrangement links TRBV7-2 to TRBJ2-5; D possibly matches TRBD1 or TRBD2 (5 bases each). Germline assignment: CDR1 SGHTA and CDR2 FQGNSA. V was cut by 5 bases and J by 5 bases, with 18 bases left in between. The CDR3 spans 15 residues. CDR3 residues: CASSPIPGPKETQYF. DNA of the CDR3: TGTGCCAGCAGCCCTATACCGGGGCCCAAGGAGACCCAGTACTTC.

This clonotype was detected many times. The chain carries TRBV5-4 and TRBJ1-1; D is unresolved. Germline V gives CDR1 SGHNT, CDR2 YYREEE (reference sequence). There are 16 residues in the CDR3. With 2 bases removed from V and 5 bases from J, the gap between germline ends came to 19 bases. The CDR3 coding sequence is TGTGCCAGCAGCTTCGACTCCGGACTGGGAGAAACTGAAGCTTTCTTT. Encoded protein: CASSFDSGLGETEAFF.

This clonotype was detected many times. The rearrangement uses TRBV4-1 and TRBJ2-7; 10 bases align to TRBD1. Germline-derived CDR1 and CDR2 are MGHRA and YSYEKL. The CDR3 is 17 amino acids. The junction had 11 bases not matched to a gene; V was cut back by 1 base and J by 5 bases. CDR3 DNA: TGCGCCAGCAGCCAAGTTGCCCTGGGGGACAGGGGCAACGAGCAGTACTTC. Its translation: CASSQVALGDRGNEQYF.

This clonotype came up many times. The chain has TRBV24-1 and TRBJ2-7; a weak D match, TRBD2 (6 bases). The V end was cut by 9 bases, the J end by 4 bases, with 15 bases between. Germline lookup yields CDR1 KGHDR and CDR2 SFDVKD. The CDR3 is made up of 13 amino acids. The CDR3 loop is CATAASGPYEQYF. CDR3 nucleotides: TGTGCCACCGCCGCAAGCGGGCCTTACGAGCAGTACTTC.

The gene calls are TRBV28 and TRBJ1-1; D gene ambiguous. The CDR3 is 14 residues long. Per germline, CDR1 MDHEN and CDR2 SYDVKM. The V end lost 5 bases, the J end lost 6 bases, and 16 bases lay between the germline ends. The CDR3 reads CASSPPGRVAEAFF. DNA for the CDR3: TGTGCCAGCAGTCCCCCTGGGAGGGTGGCTGAAGCTTTCTTT.

This clonotype was seen at least ten times. The V gene is TRBV11-2, the J gene TRBJ2-4; no definite D call. Between the trimmed V and J ends, which lost 4 bases and 1 base, there was a span of 14 bases. Germline CDR1 is SGHAT and CDR2 is FQNNGV. The CDR3 is 16 residues long. CDR3 sequence reads: CASSSYGQVAKNIQYF. The CDR3 DNA is TGTGCCAGCAGCTCCTATGGGCAGGTTGCCAAAAACATTCAGTACTTC.

At least ten counts were recorded for this clonotype. The conserved phenylalanine or tryptophan normally closing the CDR3 is absent here, so this likely arose from a read error. This rearrangement joins TRBV6-1 to TRBJ2-3; the D gene is possibly TRBD1 (5 bases). V lost 1 base and J lost 2, with 10 bases in between. The germline CDR1 and CDR2 sequences are MNHNS and SASEGT. This CDR3 region has 15 residues. The CDR3 sequence: CASSEVTGNTDTQYS. The CDR3 DNA is TGTGCCAGCAGTGAAGTAACAGGAAACACAGATACGCAGTATTCT.

This clonotype was observed many times. V gene TRBV28 combines with J gene TRBJ1-5; no reliable D call. Germline V lookup: CDR1 MDHEN, CDR2 SYDVKM. With 10 bases removed from V and 1 base from J, the gap between germline ends came to 11 bases. This CDR3 region has 13 residues. The chain's CDR3 is CAIGERSNQPQHF. The CDR3 bases are TGTGCCATCGGGGAGAGGAGCAATCAGCCCCAGCATTTT. Complete variable domain (other parts from reference TRBV28 and TRBJ1-5): DVKVTQSSRYLVKRTGEKVFLECVQDMDHENMFWYRQDPGLGLRLIYFSYDVKMKEKGDIPEGYSVSREKKERFSLILESASTNQTSMYLCAIGERSNQPQHFGDGTRLSIL.

This clonotype has ten or more counts. The V and J genes are TRBV11-2 and TRBJ2-7, with D possibly matching TRBD1 (5 bases). The CDR3 consists of 16 residues. Germline CDR1 and CDR2: SGHAT and FQNNGV. V was trimmed by 5 bases and J by 2 bases, leaving 19 bases between them. The CDR3 DNA follows: TGTGCCAGCAGCCCACCCGCGGCTTGGGGCCCCTACGAGCAGTACTTC. It encodes CASSPPAAWGPYEQYF.

This clonotype was observed at least ten times. As the CDR3 is not closed by the conserved phenylalanine or tryptophan, this likely results from a read error. The J gene is TRBJ2-7, the V gene TRBV27; TRBD2 agrees at 13 bases. Per the germline V gene, CDR1 is MNHEY and CDR2 is SMNVEV (reference sequence). V was pared by 5 bases and J by 2 bases, with 3 bases of the junction left unmatched. This CDR3 has 15 amino acids. Written as DNA, the CDR3 is TGTGCCAGCAGTCTAACTAGCGGGGGGGCCTACGAGCAGTACCTC. Residues: CASSLTSGGAYEQYL.

This clonotype was recorded many times. The chain has TRBV5-1 and TRBJ2-7; possibly TRBD2 for D (5 bases). This CDR3 comprises 17 residues. Trimming stripped 0 bases from V and 1 base from J, with 17 bases between. Germline assignment: CDR1 SGHRS and CDR2 YFSETQ. CDR3 nucleotides: TGCGCCAGCAGCTTGGCCCCCGGGATACACACATCCTACGAGCAGTACTTC. Its translation is CASSLAPGIHTSYEQYF.

Many counts were recorded for this clonotype. The chain combines TRBV3-1 with TRBJ2-2; possibly TRBD2 for D (6 bases). V lost 1 base and J lost 6, with 9 bases in between. The CDR3 is 14 residues long. CDR1 LGHDT and CDR2 YNNKEL come from the germline V gene (reference sequence). The CDR3, as DNA: TGTGCCAGCAGCCAAGGACTAGTGTCCGGGGAGCTGTTTTTT. Encoded protein: CASSQGLVSGELFF.

This clonotype has ten or more counts. This chain joins TRBV2 and TRBJ2-7; the match to TRBD1 covers 7 bases. The V segment lost 3 bases and the J segment 3 bases; nucleotides outside the gene matches: 8. Germline CDR1 and CDR2: SNHLY and FYNNEI. There are 15 residues in the CDR3. DNA of the CDR3: TGTGCCAGCAGTGATGGACAGGAACCTTTCTACGAGCAGTACTTC. It codes for CASSDGQEPFYEQYF.